The 30 T cell receptor beta chains below all came from one sample that was sequenced in a study of blood T cell repertoires in COVID-19. Measured with immunoSEQ multiplex PCR; TCRdb has only the in-frame clones, and not every one. The sample comprises about 130,000 clones, more than 85% of which are singletons, and roughly a sixth rests with the top ten. The source material was peripheral blood. These receptors were collected from a man aged 45 to 65 with active or convalescent COVID-19.

The chain carries TRBV11-2 and TRBJ2-5; TRBD2 might be the D (6 bases). The CDR3 runs 13 residues. Germline loops: CDR1 SGHAT, CDR2 FQNNGV. The V and J ends lost 4 bases and 5 bases respectively, with 11 bases between them. The CDR3 bases are TGTGCCAGCAGCTCGGAGGGCCCTGAGACCCAGTACTTC. Amino acid sequence: CASSSEGPETQYF.

This chain uses TRBV6-1 with TRBJ2-1; 9 bases match TRBD2. J gave up 6 bases and V 3 bases, and 9 bases lay outside the gene matches. Germline CDR1 reads MNHNS; CDR2 reads SASEGT. The CDR3 has 16 residues. CDR3 coding DNA: TGTGCCAGCAGTGACCCCGCTAGCGGGACCTTCAATGAGCAGTTCTTC. This sequence encodes CASSDPASGTFNEQFF.

About this clone: The same CDR3 is also encoded by other DNA sequences in this sample. This chain joins TRBV11-2 and TRBJ2-2; TRBD2 aligns across 10 bases. The junction had 1 base not matched to a gene; V was cut back by 5 bases and J by 1 base. Germline V gene sequence: CDR1 SGHAT, CDR2 FQNNGV. The CDR3 is made up of 15 amino acids. For the CDR3, the DNA is TGTGCCAGCAGCCGACTAGCGGGGAACACCGGGGAGCTGTTTTTT. Its protein product is CASSRLAGNTGELFF. The variable domain in full, with the rest retrieved from reference TRBV11-2 and TRBJ2-2, is EAGVAQSPRYKIIEKRQSVAFWCNPISGHATLYWYQQILGQGPKLLIQFQNNGVVDDSQLPKDRFSAERLKGVDSTLKIQPAKLEDSAVYLCASSRLAGNTGELFFGEGSRLTVL.

CDR3 amino acids: CASSDQTGENEKLFF. Here the CDR3 DNA reads TGTGCCAGCAGTGACCAGACAGGGGAGAATGAAAAACTGTTTTTT. The V call is TRBV6-1, the J call TRBJ1-4, with 8 bases matching TRBD1. V lost 3 bases and J lost 5; bases outside the gene matches: 5. In germline, CDR1 is MNHNS, CDR2 SASEGT. This CDR3 is 15 amino acids long.

A single count supports this clone. The chain uses TRBV7-2 and TRBJ2-1; 10 positions match TRBD2. CDR1 and CDR2 (germline): SGHTA, FQGNSA. The CDR3 has 16 residues. V shed 4 bases, J shed 0 bases, and the junction held 3 bases outside the gene matches. The CDR3 reads CASSSGLAASYNEQFF. The CDR3 nucleotides read TGTGCCAGCAGCTCCGGACTAGCGGCCTCCTACAATGAGCAGTTCTTC.

The chain has TRBV3-1 (or the pseudogene TRBV3-2) and TRBJ2-4; no firm D call. Germline loops: CDR1 LGHDT, CDR2 YNNKEL (reference sequence). V shed 2 bases and J shed 0 bases, with 14 bases lying between them. The CDR3 is 17 amino acids. The CDR3 loop reads CASSQYDLILAKNIQYF. In DNA form, the CDR3 reads TGTGCCAGCAGCCAATACGACTTAATCCTAGCCAAAAACATTCAGTACTTC.

The rearrangement joins TRBV15 to TRBJ1-2; the D gene is possibly TRBD1 (6 bases). CDR1 is LNHNV, CDR2 YYDKDF, per germline (reference sequence). Between the trimmed V and J ends, which lost 3 bases and 5 bases, there was a span of 13 bases. The CDR3 length is 14 residues. This CDR3 is CATSSGRGKYGYTF. The CDR3 nucleotides are TGTGCCACCAGCAGTGGCAGGGGAAAATATGGCTACACCTTC.

The chain employs TRBV25-1 and TRBJ2-5; 8 nucleotides align to TRBD2. The V gene end was trimmed by 0 bases and the J gene end by 6 bases; junction bases not matched to a gene: 6. The CDR3 is made up of 15 amino acids. Germline values: CDR1 MGHDK, CDR2 SYGVNS. The CDR3 coding sequence is TGTGCCAGCAGTGAATATCGGGGGGGCGGGCAGACCCAGTACTTC. Its translation is CASSEYRGGGQTQYF. The whole variable domain, filled in from reference TRBV25-1 and TRBJ2-5, reads EADIYQTPRYLVIGTGKKITLECSQTMGHDKMYWYQQDPGMELHLIHYSYGVNSTEKGDLSSESTVSRIRTEHFPLTLESARPSHTSQYLCASSEYRGGGQTQYFGPGTRLLVL.

V is TRBV29-1 and J is TRBJ2-3; D is uncertain. The CDR3 is 12 residues long. The V end was cut by 4 bases, the J end by 1 base, with 6 bases between. Germline CDR1 SQVTM, CDR2 ANQGSEA. The DNA of the CDR3 is TGCAGCGTTGGATCAGGCACAGATACGCAGTATTTT. The encoded protein is CSVGSGTDTQYF.

The V call is TRBV14, the J call TRBJ1-6; tentatively, D is TRBD1 (6 bases). V was trimmed by 1 base and J by 10 bases, leaving 11 bases between them. CDR1 and CDR2 from the germline V gene are SGHDN and FVKESK. The CDR3 covers 14 residues. The CDR3 DNA follows: TGTGCCAGCAGCCAAGTGCGGGGGCGCTCACCCCTCCACTTT. Amino acid sequence: CASSQVRGRSPLHF.

The V and J genes are TRBV5-1 and TRBJ2-1; 10 positions agree with TRBD2. The CDR3 runs to 16 residues. CDR1 and CDR2 (germline): SGHRS, YFSETQ. V shed 5 bases, J shed 4 bases, and the junction held 9 bases outside the gene matches. Written as DNA, the CDR3 is TGCGCCAGCAGGATCTCCGGGACTAGCGCTTACAATGAGCAGTTCTTC. It specifies CASRISGTSAYNEQFF. Based on the CDR3 plus reference TRBV5-1 and TRBJ2-1, the full variable domain is KAGVTQTPRYLIKTRGQQVTLSCSPISGHRSVSWYQQTPGQGLQFLFEYFSETQRNKGNFPGRFSGRQFSNSRSEMNVSTLELGDSALYLCASRISGTSAYNEQFFGPGTRLTVL.

V and J are TRBV15 and TRBJ1-1; TRBD1 matches 8 bases. The V gene end was trimmed by 2 bases and the J gene end by 8 bases; junction bases not matched to a gene: 1. The CDR3 totals 12 residues. Germline lookup yields CDR1 LNHNV and CDR2 YYDKDF (reference sequence). CDR3 bases: TGTGCCACCAGCAGAAGGACAGGGGAAGCTTTCTTT. It yields the protein CATSRRTGEAFF.

This chain joins TRBV28 and TRBJ2-1; 12 nucleotides align to TRBD1. CDR3 length: 19 residues. CDR1 is MDHEN and CDR2 is SYDVKM in the germline V gene. After removal of 6 bases from V and 0 bases from J, the junction contained 12 bases not matched to a gene. The CDR3 DNA reads TGTGCCAGCAGAACCGGGACAGGGGGCGGGTACTCCTCCTACAATGAGCAGTTCTTC. Its translation: CASRTGTGGGYSSYNEQFF. The complete variable domain, with remaining parts taken from reference TRBV28 and TRBJ2-1, reads DVKVTQSSRYLVKRTGEKVFLECVQDMDHENMFWYRQDPGLGLRLIYFSYDVKMKEKGDIPEGYSVSREKKERFSLILESASTNQTSMYLCASRTGTGGGYSSYNEQFFGPGTRLTVL.

As regards this clone: At the DNA level, this CDR3 is encoded by other sequences in the same sample as well. The V call is TRBV6-6, the J call TRBJ1-1, with TRBD1 matching 8 bases. CDR3 length: 12 residues. J was trimmed by 5 bases and V by 5 bases; bases with no gene match: 1. Germline V CDR1 and CDR2: MNHNY, SVGAGI (reference sequence). CDR3 DNA: TGTGCCAGCAGTCGACAGGGGACTGAAGCTTTCTTT. Residues: CASSRQGTEAFF.

The chain combines TRBV28 with TRBJ1-4; 9 positions match TRBD1. J lost 3 bases, V lost 0 bases, and 2 bases had no gene match. The germline CDR1 and CDR2 sequences are MDHEN and SYDVKM. The CDR3 length is 16 residues. The CDR3 coding sequence is TGTGCCAGCAGTTTATGGACAGGGGGTTCTAATGAAAAACTGTTTTTT. This translates into CASSLWTGGSNEKLFF.

The CDR3 sequence: CATSDSGQINQPQHF. In nucleotides, the CDR3 is TGTGCCACCAGTGATTCGGGACAAATCAATCAGCCCCAGCATTTT. This rearrangement joins TRBV24-1 to TRBJ1-5; TRBD1 is a possible D gene (6 bases). Germline CDR1 and CDR2: KGHDR and SFDVKD. With 2 bases removed from V and 3 bases from J, the gap between germline ends came to 10 bases. This CDR3 region has 15 residues.

The chain is built from TRBV5-1 and TRBJ2-7; 10 bases map to TRBD1. V shed 4 bases, J shed 5 bases, and the junction held 9 bases outside the gene matches. Per the germline V gene, CDR1 is SGHRS and CDR2 is YFSETQ. The CDR3 has 15 amino acids. CDR3 sequence reads: CASSGRTGGWDEQYF. CDR3 DNA: TGCGCCAGCAGCGGAAGGACAGGGGGGTGGGACGAGCAGTACTTC.

The J gene is TRBJ2-7, the V gene TRBV10-2; a possible D gene is TRBD1 (6 bases). Looked up from germline, CDR1 is WSHSY and CDR2 is SAAADI. This CDR3 contains 15 residues. With 0 bases removed from V and 2 bases from J, the gap between germline ends came to 11 bases. This CDR3 is CASSESRTDTYEQYF. DNA of the CDR3: TGCGCCAGCAGTGAGTCGAGGACAGATACCTACGAGCAGTACTTC.

This clone was seen a few times. The chain recombines TRBV5-1 with TRBJ2-5; 11 bases fit TRBD1. The V segment lost 2 bases and the J segment 5 bases; nucleotides outside the gene matches: 11. The V gene's germline CDR1 is SGHRS and CDR2 YFSETQ. The CDR3 spans 17 residues. The CDR3 DNA reads TGCGCCAGCAGCTTTGGTCTCGGACAGGGGGCTGGGGAGACCCAGTACTTC. It translates to CASSFGLGQGAGETQYF.

The chain combines TRBV19 with TRBJ1-3; D gene unclear. Trimming took 6 bases from V and 0 from J, leaving 12 bases between them. Germline V lookup: CDR1 LNHDA, CDR2 SQIVND (reference sequence). The CDR3 has 15 residues. CDR3 sequence reads: CASRTAENSGNTIYF. The CDR3 DNA reads as TGTGCCAGTAGAACTGCTGAAAACTCTGGAAACACCATATATTTT.

The chain employs TRBV5-4 and TRBJ2-1; TRBD1 matches at 7 bases. The V and J ends lost 0 bases and 8 bases, in that order; junction bases with no gene match: 8. The CDR3 has 15 amino acids. Germline CDR1 reads SGHNT; CDR2 reads YYREEE (reference sequence). The DNA for the CDR3 is TGTGCCAGCAGCTTGGAACAGGGGCCCGACGATGAGCAGTTCTTC. Translated: CASSLEQGPDDEQFF.

V is TRBV5-5 and J is TRBJ2-1; 12 positions agree with TRBD2. The CDR3 totals 15 residues. Trimming cost V 4 bases and J 5 bases; bases outside gene matches: 4. CDR1 SGHKS and CDR2 YYEKEE come from the germline V gene (reference sequence). The DNA of the CDR3 is TGTGCCAGCAGCGCCGGACTAGCGGGGAACAATGAGCAGTTCTTC. Amino acids: CASSAGLAGNNEQFF.

This chain links TRBV2 with TRBJ2-3; 9 bases agree with TRBD2. This CDR3 is built from 16 residues. Germline-derived CDR1 and CDR2 are SNHLY and FYNNEI. V was pared by 6 bases and J by 3 bases, with 10 bases of the junction left unmatched. In nucleotides, the CDR3 is TGTGCCAGCAGGCCTGCGTGCGGGGGGGGGACAGATACGCAGTATTTT. Translated, it gives CASRPACGGGTDTQYF.

J is TRBJ2-7 and V is TRBV9, with D possibly being TRBD2 (6 bases). The germline V gene has CDR1 SGDLS and CDR2 YYNGEE. This CDR3 is built from 16 residues. Trimming removed 4 bases from V and 2 bases from J, with 19 bases in between. The CDR3 DNA follows: TGTGCCAGCAGCATAGCTGGGCGGGGCGCGCCCTACGAGCAGTACTTC. It translates to CASSIAGRGAPYEQYF.

The V call is TRBV28, the J call TRBJ1-2; unclear D gene. Germline CDR1 and CDR2: MDHEN and SYDVKM. This CDR3 spans 12 amino acids. V shed 6 bases and J shed 5 bases, with 10 bases lying between them. CDR3 residues: CASRSEEYGYTF. DNA of the CDR3: TGTGCCAGCAGGTCGGAGGAATATGGCTACACCTTC.

The chain couples TRBV5-1 to TRBJ2-5; TRBD1 matches 7 bases. CDR3 size: 13 residues. Germline assignment: CDR1 SGHRS and CDR2 YFSETQ. The J segment lost 2 bases and the V segment lost 5 bases, leaving 3 bases of the junction unmatched. The CDR3 loop is CASSRGQQETQYF. DNA of the CDR3: TGCGCCAGCAGTAGGGGGCAGCAAGAGACCCAGTACTTC.

V gene TRBV6-5 combines with J gene TRBJ1-1, with D uncertain. Germline V CDR1 and CDR2: MNHEY, SVGAGI. V shed 3 bases and J shed 3 bases, with 11 bases lying between them. The length of the CDR3 is 14 residues. The DNA for the CDR3 is TGTGCCAGCAGTTATAGCACGGTTGACACTGAAGCTTTCTTT. This codes for CASSYSTVDTEAFF.

The chain employs TRBV5-4 and TRBJ2-1; 10 bases match TRBD2. V gave up 4 bases and J gave up 2 bases; unmatched junction bases: 6. Germline V gene lookup returns CDR1 SGHNT and CDR2 YYREEE (reference sequence). The CDR3 covers 16 residues. The CDR3 DNA follows: TGTGCCAGCAGCCCTGGACTAGCGGAGGCCTACAATGAGCAGTTCTTC. This encodes CASSPGLAEAYNEQFF. Combining the CDR3 with reference TRBV5-4 and TRBJ2-1 gives the whole variable domain ETGVTQSPTHLIKTRGQQVTLRCSSQSGHNTVSWYQQALGQGPQFIFQYYREEENGRGNFPPRFSGLQFPNYSSELNVNALELDDSALYLCASSPGLAEAYNEQFFGPGTRLTVL.

The count of this clone is one. The chain employs TRBV3-1 (or the pseudogene TRBV3-2) and TRBJ2-7; perhaps TRBD2 as D (6 bases). V lost 2 bases, J lost 5 bases, and 13 bases lay in between. The germline CDR1 and CDR2 sequences are LGHDT and YNNKEL (reference sequence). CDR3 length: 14 amino acids. The CDR3 bases are TGTGCCAGCAGCCAATTTGCGACGGGGGACGAGCAGTACTTC. It codes for CASSQFATGDEQYF.

The V and J genes are TRBV5-1 and TRBJ1-2, with D possibly matching TRBD1 (6 bases). Trimming took 0 bases from V and 7 from J, leaving 13 bases between them. CDR1 is SGHRS, CDR2 YFSETQ, per germline. The length of the CDR3 is 14 residues. The CDR3 sequence: CASSLAQGSTGYTF. The CDR3 nucleotides are TGCGCCAGCAGCTTGGCACAGGGTTCCACTGGCTACACCTTC.